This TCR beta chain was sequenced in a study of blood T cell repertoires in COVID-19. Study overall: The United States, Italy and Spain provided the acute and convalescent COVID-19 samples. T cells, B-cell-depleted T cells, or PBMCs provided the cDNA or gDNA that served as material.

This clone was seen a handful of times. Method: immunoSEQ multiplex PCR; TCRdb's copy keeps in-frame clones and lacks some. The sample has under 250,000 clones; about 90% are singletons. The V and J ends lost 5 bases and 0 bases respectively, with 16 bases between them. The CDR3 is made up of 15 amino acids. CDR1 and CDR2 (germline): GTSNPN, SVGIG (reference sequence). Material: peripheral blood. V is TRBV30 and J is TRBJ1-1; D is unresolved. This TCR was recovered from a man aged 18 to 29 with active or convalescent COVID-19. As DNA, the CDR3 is TGTGCCTGGGATACATGGCCCGTGATGAACACTGAAGCTTTCTTT. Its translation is CAWDTWPVMNTEAFF.